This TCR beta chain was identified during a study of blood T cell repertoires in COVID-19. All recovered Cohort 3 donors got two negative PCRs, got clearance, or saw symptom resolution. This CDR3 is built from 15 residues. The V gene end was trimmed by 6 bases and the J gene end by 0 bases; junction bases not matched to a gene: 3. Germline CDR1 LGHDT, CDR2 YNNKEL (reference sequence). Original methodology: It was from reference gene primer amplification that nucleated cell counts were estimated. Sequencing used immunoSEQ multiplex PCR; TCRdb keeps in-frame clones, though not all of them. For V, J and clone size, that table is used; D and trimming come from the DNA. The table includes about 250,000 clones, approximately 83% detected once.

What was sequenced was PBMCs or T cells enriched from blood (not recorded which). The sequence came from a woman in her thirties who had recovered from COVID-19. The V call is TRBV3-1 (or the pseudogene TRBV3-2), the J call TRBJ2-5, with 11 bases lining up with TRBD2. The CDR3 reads CASRPTSGDQETQYF. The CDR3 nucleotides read TGTGCCAGCAGACCGACTAGCGGGGACCAAGAGACCCAGTACTTC.